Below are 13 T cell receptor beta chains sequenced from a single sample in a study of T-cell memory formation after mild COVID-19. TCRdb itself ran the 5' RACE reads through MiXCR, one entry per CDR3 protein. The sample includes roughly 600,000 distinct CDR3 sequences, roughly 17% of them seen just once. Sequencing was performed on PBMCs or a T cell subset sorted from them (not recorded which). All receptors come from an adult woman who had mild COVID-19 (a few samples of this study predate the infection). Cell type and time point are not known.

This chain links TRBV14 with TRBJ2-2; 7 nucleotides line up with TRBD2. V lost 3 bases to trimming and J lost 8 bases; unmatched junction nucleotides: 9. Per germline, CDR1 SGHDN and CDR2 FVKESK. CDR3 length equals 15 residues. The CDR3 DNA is TGTGCCAGCAGCCACCCCCGGCGGGGGTTAGGGGAGCTGTTTTTT. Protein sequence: CASSHPRRGLGELFF.

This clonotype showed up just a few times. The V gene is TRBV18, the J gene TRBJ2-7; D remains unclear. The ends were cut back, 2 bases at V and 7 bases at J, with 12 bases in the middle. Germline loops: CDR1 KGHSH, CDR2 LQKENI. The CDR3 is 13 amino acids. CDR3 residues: CASSPDESTEQYF. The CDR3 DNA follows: TGTGCCAGCTCACCAGATGAATCTACGGAGCAGTACTTC.

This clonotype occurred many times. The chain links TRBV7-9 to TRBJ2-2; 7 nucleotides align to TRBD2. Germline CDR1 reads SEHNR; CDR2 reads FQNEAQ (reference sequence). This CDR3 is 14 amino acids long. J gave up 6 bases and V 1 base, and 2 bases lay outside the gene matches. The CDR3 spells CASSLGTSSGELFF. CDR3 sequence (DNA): TGTGCCAGCAGCTTAGGGACTAGTTCCGGGGAGCTGTTTTTT. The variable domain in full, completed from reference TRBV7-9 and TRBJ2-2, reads DTGVSQNPRHKITKRGQNVTFRCDPISEHNRLYWYRQTLGQGPEFLTYFQNEAQLEKSRLLSDRFSAERPKGSFSTLEIQRTEQGDSAMYLCASSLGTSSGELFFGEGSRLTVL.

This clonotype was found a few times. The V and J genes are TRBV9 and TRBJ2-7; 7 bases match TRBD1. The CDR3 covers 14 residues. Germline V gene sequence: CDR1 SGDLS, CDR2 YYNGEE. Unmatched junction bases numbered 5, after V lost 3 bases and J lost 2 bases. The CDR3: CASSARTGTYEQYF. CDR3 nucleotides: TGTGCCAGCAGCGCCCGGACAGGCACCTACGAGCAGTACTTC.

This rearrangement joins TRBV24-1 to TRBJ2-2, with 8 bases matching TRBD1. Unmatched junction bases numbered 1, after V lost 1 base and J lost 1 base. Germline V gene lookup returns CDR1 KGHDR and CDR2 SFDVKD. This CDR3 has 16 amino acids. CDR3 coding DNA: TGTGCCACCAGTGATTTCGGGACAGGGAACACCGGGGAGCTGTTTTTT. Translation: CATSDFGTGNTGELFF.

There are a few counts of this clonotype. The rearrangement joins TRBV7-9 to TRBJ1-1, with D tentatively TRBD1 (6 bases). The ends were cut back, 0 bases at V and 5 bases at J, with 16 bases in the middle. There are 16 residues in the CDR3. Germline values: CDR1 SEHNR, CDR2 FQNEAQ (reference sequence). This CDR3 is CASSLAGGQLGTEAFF. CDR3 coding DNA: TGTGCCAGCAGCTTAGCTGGGGGCCAGTTAGGGACTGAAGCTTTCTTT.

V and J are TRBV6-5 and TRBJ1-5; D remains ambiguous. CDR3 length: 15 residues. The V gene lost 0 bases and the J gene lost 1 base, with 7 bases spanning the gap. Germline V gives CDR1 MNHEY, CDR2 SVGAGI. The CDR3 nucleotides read TGTGCCAGCAGTTACTCGAGTGTAAGCAATCAGCCCCAGCATTTT. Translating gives CASSYSSVSNQPQHF.

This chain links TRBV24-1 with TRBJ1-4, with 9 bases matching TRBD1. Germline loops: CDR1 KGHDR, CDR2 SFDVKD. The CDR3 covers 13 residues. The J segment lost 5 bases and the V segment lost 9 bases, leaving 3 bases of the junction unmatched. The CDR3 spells CATRGQGNEKLFF. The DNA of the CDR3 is TGTGCCACCCGGGGACAGGGCAATGAAAAACTGTTTTTT.

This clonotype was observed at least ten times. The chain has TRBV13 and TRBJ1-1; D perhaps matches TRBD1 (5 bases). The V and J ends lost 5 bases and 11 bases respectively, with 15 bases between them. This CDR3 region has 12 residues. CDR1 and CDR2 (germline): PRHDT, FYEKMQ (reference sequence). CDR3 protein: CASSLSGTGAFF. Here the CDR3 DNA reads TGTGCCAGCAGCCTATCAGGGACCGGTGCTTTCTTT.

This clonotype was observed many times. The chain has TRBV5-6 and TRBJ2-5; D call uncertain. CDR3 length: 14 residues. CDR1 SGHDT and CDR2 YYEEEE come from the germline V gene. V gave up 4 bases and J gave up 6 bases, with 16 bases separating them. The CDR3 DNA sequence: TGTGCCAGCAGCCCGGCCGAGAGTGGGAAGACCCAGTACTTC. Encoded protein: CASSPAESGKTQYF.

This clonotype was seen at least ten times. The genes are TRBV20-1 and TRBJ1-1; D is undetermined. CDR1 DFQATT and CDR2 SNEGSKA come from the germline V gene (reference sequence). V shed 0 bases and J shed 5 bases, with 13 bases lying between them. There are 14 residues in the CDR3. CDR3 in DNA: TGCAGTGCTAGAGACCCCCGTTATGAGACTGAAGCTTTCTTT. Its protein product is CSARDPRYETEAFF.

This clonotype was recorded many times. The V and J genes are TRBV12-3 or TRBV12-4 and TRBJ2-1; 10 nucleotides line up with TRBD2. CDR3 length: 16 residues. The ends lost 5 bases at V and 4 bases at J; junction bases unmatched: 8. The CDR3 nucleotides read TGTGCCAGCAGTGCCCTAGCGGGAGTAGGGTACAATGAGCAGTTCTTC. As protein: CASSALAGVGYNEQFF.

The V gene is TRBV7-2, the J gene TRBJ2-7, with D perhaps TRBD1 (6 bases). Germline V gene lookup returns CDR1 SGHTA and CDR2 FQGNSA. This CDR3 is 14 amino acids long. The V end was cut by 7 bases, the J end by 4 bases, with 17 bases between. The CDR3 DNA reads TGTGCCAGCACACCGACGCCAGGGGCATACGAGCAGTACTTC. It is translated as CASTPTPGAYEQYF.